Each of the 26 T cell receptor beta chains below was sequenced from the same sample in a study of response to subunit inactivated influenza vaccine. One entry per CDR3 protein results from TCRdb running MiXCR on the RT-PCR reads. The sample carries about 520,000 distinct CDR3 sequences, 9.5% to 13% recorded once. The input for sequencing was PBMCs from blood, taken roughly 48 days after vaccination. Every receptor here comes from a man aged 50 or older who received an inactivated influenza vaccine.

This chain uses TRBV20-1 with TRBJ1-2; D is unclear. V lost 6 bases to trimming and J lost 5 bases, with 10 bases between them. The CDR3 loop spans 11 amino acids. The germline V gene has CDR1 DFQATT and CDR2 SNEGSKA (reference sequence). The CDR3 is CSARGVYGYTF. The DNA for the CDR3 is TGCAGTGCCCGCGGGGTATATGGCTACACCTTC.

This clonotype was found a few times. The V and J genes are TRBV6-4 and TRBJ2-7; D may be TRBD1 (5 bases). V shed 6 bases and J shed 6 bases, with 15 bases lying between them. Germline V CDR1 and CDR2: MRHNA, SNTAGT. This CDR3 region has 13 residues. The CDR3 reads CASRARAIREQYF. CDR3 nucleotides: TGTGCCAGCAGGGCCAGGGCTATCCGCGAGCAGTACTTC.

This clonotype was recorded at least ten times. The chain combines TRBV7-9 with TRBJ2-1; tentatively, D is TRBD1 or TRBD2 (5 bases each). This CDR3 spans 11 amino acids. Between the trimmed V and J ends, which lost 4 bases and 11 bases, there was a span of 9 bases. In germline, CDR1 is SEHNR, CDR2 FQNEAQ (reference sequence). As DNA, the CDR3 is TGTGCCAGCAGCTCCGGGACCAAGCAGTTCTTC. It translates to CASSSGTKQFF.

In its sample, this clonotype was seen many times. The rearrangement joins TRBV18 to TRBJ2-7; D ambiguous. V dropped 3 bases and J dropped 6 bases, with 6 bases sitting between them. The CDR3 consists of 11 residues. Germline CDR1 is KGHSH and CDR2 is LQKENI. The CDR3 loop is CASSPSFEQYF. CDR3 coding DNA: TGTGCCAGCTCACCCTCATTCGAGCAGTACTTC. Filled out from reference TRBV18 and TRBJ2-7, the complete variable domain reads NAGVMQNPRHLVRRRGQEARLRCSPMKGHSHVYWYRQLPEEGLKFMVYLQKENIIDESGMPKERFSAEFPKEGPSILRIQQVVRGDSAAYFCASSPSFEQYFGPGTRLTVT.

This clonotype was detected only a few times. This chain uses TRBV4-3 with TRBJ2-4; a weak D match, TRBD1 (5 bases). V lost 0 bases and J 7 bases, leaving 13 bases between the germline ends. Germline assignment: CDR1 LGHNA and CDR2 YSLEER. The CDR3 totals 15 residues. DNA of the CDR3: TGCGCCAGCAGCCAAGATGTCGGCAGGGCCAACATTCAGTACTTC. It specifies CASSQDVGRANIQYF.

V gene TRBV7-6 combines with J gene TRBJ2-7, with D unclear. V shed 5 bases and J shed 1 base, with 18 bases lying between them. CDR3 length: 16 amino acids. Germline V gene data show CDR1 as SGHVS and CDR2 as FNYEAQ. CDR3 amino acids: CASSAASLAVSYEQYF. The CDR3, as DNA: TGTGCCAGCAGCGCGGCGTCACTTGCCGTTTCCTACGAGCAGTACTTC. Full variable domain (remainder filled in from reference TRBV7-6 and TRBJ2-7): GAGVSQSPRYKVTKRGQDVALRCDPISGHVSLYWYRQALGQGPEFLTYFNYEAQQDKSGLPNDRFSAERPEGSISTLTIQRTEQRDSAMYRCASSAASLAVSYEQYFGPGTRLTVT.

At least ten counts were recorded for this clonotype. CDR3 in amino acids: CASSPSGGGINSPLHF. The CDR3 DNA sequence: TGTGCCAGCAGTCCCTCAGGGGGCGGGATTAATTCACCCCTCCACTTT. V is TRBV12-3 or TRBV12-4 and J is TRBJ1-6; 8 bases align to TRBD1. The trim removed 5 bases at V and 6 bases at J, leaving 9 bases unmatched. The length of the CDR3 is 16 residues.

This clonotype was seen a few times. The chain is built from TRBV4-3 and TRBJ2-5, with D perhaps TRBD2 (6 bases). CDR1 and CDR2 from the germline V gene are LGHNA and YSLEER. The CDR3 runs to 15 residues. Trimming left V 1 base short and J 0 bases short, with 9 bases between. The CDR3 DNA sequence: TGCGCCAGCAGCCAAGGTGGGACTGACCAAGAGACCCAGTACTTC. Residues: CASSQGGTDQETQYF.

The V call is TRBV20-1, the J call TRBJ2-3, with D hard to call. This CDR3 has 13 residues. Germline loops: CDR1 DFQATT, CDR2 SNEGSKA (reference sequence). Trimming took off 6 bases at V and 0 bases at J, with 10 bases between the two ends. DNA of the CDR3: TGCAGTGCCCTAATAAGGAGCACAGATACGCAGTATTTT. It codes for CSALIRSTDTQYF.

This clonotype was recorded a few times. The chain recombines TRBV6-2 or TRBV6-3 with TRBJ2-1; the match to TRBD2 covers 16 bases. The CDR3 covers 18 residues. Trimming cost V 4 bases and J 4 bases; bases outside gene matches: 7. Looked up from germline, CDR1 is MNHEY and CDR2 is SVGEGT. DNA for the CDR3: TGTGCCAGCAGTTTGGGACTAGCGGGGGGGCTTATGTACAATGAGCAGTTCTTC. Encoded protein: CASSLGLAGGLMYNEQFF.

The rearrangement links TRBV4-3 to TRBJ1-4; D gene uncertain. V gave up 0 bases and J gave up 15 bases, with 14 bases separating them. The V gene's germline CDR1 is LGHNA and CDR2 YSLEER. The CDR3 runs to 13 residues. In DNA, the CDR3 is TGCGCCAGCAGCCAAGAACTGCGTGATCAGGTGTTTTTT. It is translated as CASSQELRDQVFF.

As DNA, the CDR3 is TGTGCCAGCCGACGGGTCGGGCGCGCTAACACCGGGGAGCTGTTTTTT. Translated, it gives CASRRVGRANTGELFF. This chain uses TRBV6-1 with TRBJ2-2; D is ambiguous. The CDR3 extends over 16 amino acids. V was shortened by 8 bases and J by 2 bases, with 18 bases between the two germline ends. Per the germline V gene, CDR1 is MNHNS and CDR2 is SASEGT.

This clonotype has more than one count but fewer than ten. The chain is built from TRBV29-1 and TRBJ2-1; D gene unclear. Germline V gives CDR1 SQVTM, CDR2 ANQGSEA. The CDR3 covers 14 residues. The germline V and J ends were trimmed by 2 bases and 5 bases, with 13 bases remaining between them. The CDR3 region is CSVERPPSDNEQFF. Here the CDR3 DNA reads TGCAGCGTTGAAAGGCCCCCATCGGACAATGAGCAGTTCTTC.

This clonotype was seen more than once but under ten times. This chain uses TRBV12-3 or TRBV12-4 with TRBJ2-7; 8 bases agree with TRBD1. The CDR3 runs to 15 residues. J lost 4 bases, V lost 5 bases, and 10 bases had no gene match. CDR3 sequence: CASSLRTGLGYEQYF. CDR3 coding DNA: TGTGCCAGCAGTCTCCGGACAGGGCTAGGGTACGAGCAGTACTTC.

This chain links TRBV19 with TRBJ2-7; D gene ambiguous. Germline V gives CDR1 LNHDA, CDR2 SQIVND (reference sequence). The V end lost 3 bases, the J end lost 3 bases, and 15 bases lay between the germline ends. CDR3 length: 15 amino acids. Here the CDR3 reads CASSMWSGEGYEQYF. CDR3 DNA: TGTGCCAGTAGTATGTGGTCAGGCGAAGGCTACGAGCAGTACTTC. The variable domain in full, completed from reference TRBV19 and TRBJ2-7, reads DGGITQSPKYLFRKEGQNVTLSCEQNLNHDAMYWYRQDPGQGLRLIYYSQIVNDFQKGDIAEGYSVSREKKESFPLTVTSAQKNPTAFYLCASSMWSGEGYEQYFGPGTRLTVT.

This clonotype was detected many times. The chain combines TRBV12-3 or TRBV12-4 with TRBJ2-7; tentatively, D is TRBD2 (6 bases). Trimming left V 8 bases short and J 0 bases short, with 14 bases between. The CDR3 loop spans 14 amino acids. The CDR3 reads CASSRAGPSYEQYF. CDR3 sequence (DNA): TGTGCCAGCTCCCGAGCGGGTCCCTCCTACGAGCAGTACTTC.

The chain recombines TRBV9 with TRBJ2-1, with a weak D call TRBD2 (5 bases). The CDR3 is 14 amino acids. V dropped 0 bases and J dropped 6 bases, with 10 bases sitting between them. Germline assignment: CDR1 SGDLS and CDR2 YYNGEE. The CDR3 sequence: CASSVGSGINEQFF. Here the CDR3 DNA reads TGTGCCAGCAGCGTAGGTTCGGGGATCAATGAGCAGTTCTTC. Looking up the rest from reference TRBV9 and TRBJ2-1 gives the full variable domain: DSGVTQTPKHLITATGQRVTLRCSPRSGDLSVYWYQQSLDQGLQFLIQYYNGEERAKGNILERFSAQQFPDLHSELNLSSLELGDSALYFCASSVGSGINEQFFGPGTRLTVL.

The chain links TRBV4-1 to TRBJ2-3; no clear D gene. The germline V and J ends were trimmed by 1 base and 0 bases, with 14 bases remaining between them. CDR3 length equals 17 residues. CDR1 and CDR2 from the germline V gene are MGHRA and YSYEKL. CDR3 loop: CASSQAAQLTSTDTQYF. The DNA of the CDR3 is TGCGCCAGCAGCCAAGCGGCACAGTTAACTAGCACAGATACGCAGTATTTT.

This clonotype was counted only a few times. The chain is built from TRBV20-1 and TRBJ2-2, with 7 nucleotides matching TRBD2. V dropped 0 bases and J dropped 4; count of bases not matched to a gene: 5. The CDR3 spans 15 residues. CDR1 is DFQATT, CDR2 SNEGSKA, per germline (reference sequence). In nucleotides, the CDR3 is TGCAGTGCTAGAGAGCGGGAGTTGGTCACCGGGGAGCTGTTTTTT. As protein: CSARERELVTGELFF.

This clonotype was picked up a small number of times. The chain uses TRBV15 and TRBJ1-2; 7 nucleotides line up with TRBD1. Germline loops: CDR1 LNHNV, CDR2 YYDKDF (reference sequence). The V gene end was trimmed by 5 bases and the J gene end by 7 bases; junction bases not matched to a gene: 13. The CDR3 loop spans 15 amino acids. CDR3 nucleotide sequence: TGTGCCACCAGCCTTGGACTCCGGGACAGCCCTGGCTACACCTTC. Its protein product is CATSLGLRDSPGYTF. Full variable domain (outside the CDR3, taken from reference TRBV15 and TRBJ1-2): DAMVIQNPRYQVTQFGKPVTLSCSQTLNHNVMYWYQQKSSQAPKLLFHYYDKDFNNEADTPDNFQSRRPNTSFCFLDIRSPGLGDTAMYLCATSLGLRDSPGYTFGSGTRLTVV.

The chain carries TRBV11-2 and TRBJ2-1; the D gene is possibly TRBD1 (5 bases). V was trimmed by 5 bases and J by 2 bases, leaving 13 bases between them. CDR3 length: 15 amino acids. Germline V gives CDR1 SGHAT, CDR2 FQNNGV. The CDR3 reads CASSPSQGPYNEQFF. The DNA of the CDR3 is TGTGCCAGCAGCCCCAGCCAGGGTCCCTACAATGAGCAGTTCTTC.

The chain has TRBV6-2 or TRBV6-3 and TRBJ2-2; TRBD1 matches 9 bases. V gave up 7 bases and J gave up 2 bases; unmatched junction bases: 8. Germline-derived CDR1 and CDR2 are MNHEY and SVGEGT. CDR3 length: 16 amino acids. The CDR3 sequence is CASTDLGQGNTGELFF. The CDR3 DNA sequence: TGTGCCAGCACCGACTTGGGACAGGGAAACACCGGGGAGCTGTTTTTT.

This clonotype has a count of ten or more. The gene calls are TRBV24-1 and TRBJ2-3; 11 nucleotides line up with TRBD2. The CDR3 spans 13 residues. V was pared by 8 bases and J by 5 bases, with 2 bases of the junction left unmatched. Germline assignment: CDR1 KGHDR and CDR2 SFDVKD. CDR3 nucleotide sequence: TGTGCCACCACTAGCGGGGGGCTAGATACGCAGTATTTT. This sequence encodes CATTSGGLDTQYF.

This clonotype was detected a few times. The V and J genes are TRBV10-3 and TRBJ2-1; D is undetermined. V shed 11 bases and J shed 4 bases, with 12 bases lying between them. Per the germline V gene, CDR1 is ENHRY and CDR2 is SYGVKD. This CDR3 is built from 12 residues. The DNA of the CDR3 is TGTGCCCTCGGAGACGGTTACAATGAGCAGTTCTTC. Translated: CALGDGYNEQFF.

This clonotype occurred many times. The rearrangement links TRBV7-2 to TRBJ2-7; TRBD2 is a possible D gene (5 bases). CDR3 length: 12 residues. The V gene lost 5 bases and the J gene lost 10 bases, with 15 bases spanning the gap. Germline assignment: CDR1 SGHTA and CDR2 FQGNSA. The CDR3 is CASSPQEGLQYF. Written as DNA, the CDR3 is TGTGCCAGCAGCCCTCAAGAAGGACTTCAGTACTTC.

This sequence joins TRBV12-3 or TRBV12-4 and TRBJ2-7; 7 nucleotides align to TRBD1. CDR3 length: 15 amino acids. Trimming at V came to 5 bases and at J to 6 bases, leaving 13 bases not matched to a gene. Written as DNA, the CDR3 is TGTGCCAGCAGTCCGGTAGGGGGCCCCTGGGGCGAGCAGTACTTC. It encodes CASSPVGGPWGEQYF.